This passage covers 21 T cell receptor beta chains from one sample sequenced in a study of T cells in localized non-small cell lung cancer (dated by TCRdb to about 2020). Library preparation used the immunoSEQ multiplex PCR assay. Here the immuneACCESS table is served through TCRdb, limited to in-frame sequences with V and J called. Missing clones are a known gap in these copies; in checked studies unresolved V genes cover under half, and the rest lacks a known reason. This sample comprises more than 70,000 clones, about four fifths of them detected only once. The ten largest clones add up to around 2.8% of the sample. Sequences were derived from peripheral blood, sampled before any cancer treatment. The receptors were gathered from a man between 35 and 75 years old with stage I lung adenocarcinoma.

The chain employs TRBV6-6 and TRBJ1-1; 7 bases are shared with TRBD1. The CDR3 is 14 residues long. Germline V gene sequence: CDR1 MNHNY, CDR2 SVGAGI (reference sequence). The ends lost 6 bases at V and 0 bases at J; junction bases unmatched: 4. CDR3 bases: TGTGCCAGCAGCTGGGACAGATTGAACACTGAAGCTTTCTTT. This encodes CASSWDRLNTEAFF.

This chain uses TRBV19 with TRBJ2-3; TRBD1 is a possible D gene (5 bases). V lost 4 bases, J lost 2 bases, and 10 bases lay in between. The CDR3 extends over 14 amino acids. Germline V gives CDR1 LNHDA, CDR2 SQIVND (reference sequence). The CDR3 DNA reads as TGTGCCAGTAGTACAGCTGGGGCCACAGATACGCAGTATTTT. Its translation: CASSTAGATDTQYF.

V usage is TRBV19 and J usage is TRBJ1-6, with 8 bases matching TRBD1. Germline values: CDR1 LNHDA, CDR2 SQIVND (reference sequence). The V gene end was trimmed by 8 bases and the J gene end by 10 bases; junction bases not matched to a gene: 10. The CDR3 has 14 amino acids. In DNA form, the CDR3 reads TGTGCCAGTGCCAAGGACAGGGTGAGATCACCCCTCCACTTT. Its translation: CASAKDRVRSPLHF.

The chain employs TRBV5-8 and TRBJ2-2; 9 nucleotides align to TRBD1. Germline CDR1 SGHTS, CDR2 YDEGEE. J gave up 5 bases and V 4 bases, and 12 bases lay outside the gene matches. This CDR3 region has 17 residues. CDR3: CASSLDVGQGVTGELFF. The CDR3 nucleotides are TGTGCCAGCAGCCTGGATGTGGGACAGGGAGTTACCGGGGAGCTGTTTTTT.

This chain links TRBV15 with TRBJ2-7, with TRBD2 as a possible D gene (6 bases). From germline, CDR1 is LNHNV and CDR2 YYDKDF (reference sequence). V shed 5 bases and J shed 6 bases, with 11 bases lying between them. The CDR3 consists of 12 residues. CDR3 in amino acids: CATSWGTPEQYF. The CDR3 DNA sequence: TGTGCCACCAGCTGGGGGACTCCCGAGCAGTACTTC.

The rearrangement links TRBV5-4 to TRBJ2-6; no definite D call. The CDR3 is 15 residues long. Germline CDR1 reads SGHNT; CDR2 reads YYREEE (reference sequence). V dropped 1 base and J dropped 0 bases, with 5 bases sitting between them. CDR3 amino acids: CASSLFSSGANVLTF. As DNA, the CDR3 is TGTGCCAGCAGCTTGTTTTCCTCTGGGGCCAACGTCCTGACTTTC.

Only one count was recorded for this clone. The chain carries TRBV19 and TRBJ2-5, with 13 bases aligning to TRBD2. The CDR3 covers 16 residues. V lost 5 bases and J lost 2; bases outside the gene matches: 5. Germline CDR1 LNHDA, CDR2 SQIVND (reference sequence). The CDR3 DNA is TGTGCCAGTAGTGCGACTAGCGGGGGGCAACAAGAGACCCAGTACTTC. It encodes CASSATSGGQQETQYF.

The chain couples TRBV10-3 to TRBJ2-5, with 9 bases identical to TRBD2. CDR1 and CDR2 from the germline V gene are ENHRY and SYGVKD. The CDR3 runs 18 residues. V lost 0 bases to trimming and J lost 2 bases; unmatched junction nucleotides: 10. Here the CDR3 reads CAISESSLAGPVQETQYF. As DNA, the CDR3 is TGTGCCATCAGTGAGTCGTCACTAGCGGGCCCGGTTCAAGAGACCCAGTACTTC.

V is TRBV4-1 and J is TRBJ2-1, with D hard to call. The CDR3 contains 15 residues. V shed 8 bases and J shed 7 bases, with 21 bases lying between them. Germline loops: CDR1 MGHRA, CDR2 YSYEKL. The chain's CDR3 is CASSRGLIVVNEQFF. In DNA, the CDR3 is TGCGCCAGCTCCCGTGGGCTGATTGTCGTGAATGAGCAGTTCTTC.

This clone appeared a single time. The gene calls are TRBV9 and TRBJ1-1, with 7 positions matching TRBD1. This CDR3 has 14 residues. V gave up 3 bases and J gave up 11 bases; unmatched junction bases: 13. The germline V gene has CDR1 SGDLS and CDR2 YYNGEE. The CDR3 reads CASSAEPDRVAAFF. CDR3 in DNA: TGTGCCAGCAGCGCCGAACCCGACAGGGTTGCTGCTTTCTTT. The variable domain in full, completed from reference TRBV9 and TRBJ1-1, reads DSGVTQTPKHLITATGQRVTLRCSPRSGDLSVYWYQQSLDQGLQFLIQYYNGEERAKGNILERFSAQQFPDLHSELNLSSLELGDSALYFCASSAEPDRVAAFFGQGTRLTVV.

The V and J genes are TRBV4-1 and TRBJ1-5; tentative D call: TRBD1 (5 bases). Trimming stripped 1 base from V and 0 bases from J, with 13 bases between. Germline V gives CDR1 MGHRA, CDR2 YSYEKL. The CDR3 spans 17 residues. CDR3 DNA sequence: TGCGCCAGCAGCCAAGGGGGGGACTTTTATAGCAATCAGCCCCAGCATTTT. Residues: CASSQGGDFYSNQPQHF.

J is TRBJ2-3 and V is TRBV18; no clear D gene. Germline-derived CDR1 and CDR2 are KGHSH and LQKENI. The CDR3 extends over 12 amino acids. The ends were cut back, 0 bases at V and 5 bases at J, with 3 bases in the middle. CDR3 region: CASSPPRDTQYF. CDR3 coding DNA: TGTGCCAGCTCACCACCCCGAGATACGCAGTATTTT.

This chain links TRBV12-5 with TRBJ2-1; 7 bases match TRBD2. The CDR3 is 17 residues long. Trimming took 9 bases from V and 8 from J; bases not matched to a gene: 22. CDR1 and CDR2 from the germline V gene are LGHNT and FRNRAP. This CDR3 is CASWLRRSAGTFHEQFF. The CDR3 DNA follows: TGTGCTAGCTGGTTACGACGATCAGCGGGAACGTTTCATGAGCAGTTCTTC.

In its sample, this clone was seen once. The CDR3 DNA reads as TGTGCCAGTAGTATGGGGAAGCAGGACTGGAGCAATCAGCCCCAGCATTTT. Protein sequence: CASSMGKQDWSNQPQHF. The chain employs TRBV19 and TRBJ1-5; D unresolved. V shed 3 bases and J shed 1 base, with 16 bases lying between them. Germline V gene sequence: CDR1 LNHDA, CDR2 SQIVND (reference sequence). The CDR3 extends over 17 amino acids. Full variable domain (missing parts from reference TRBV19 and TRBJ1-5): DGGITQSPKYLFRKEGQNVTLSCEQNLNHDAMYWYRQDPGQGLRLIYYSQIVNDFQKGDIAEGYSVSREKKESFPLTVTSAQKNPTAFYLCASSMGKQDWSNQPQHFGDGTRLSIL.

The rearrangement joins TRBV6-5 to TRBJ2-5; 10 bases align to TRBD2. This CDR3 is built from 15 residues. In germline, CDR1 is MNHEY, CDR2 SVGAGI. Losses at the gene ends were 6 bases for V and 2 bases for J; bases not matched to a gene: 6. The CDR3 loop is CASSPVLAGQETQYF. Here the CDR3 DNA reads TGTGCCAGCAGCCCCGTACTAGCGGGACAAGAGACCCAGTACTTC.

The J gene is TRBJ1-3, the V gene TRBV6-1; maybe TRBD1 (6 bases). V lost 7 bases and J 5 bases, leaving 12 bases between the germline ends. Per germline, CDR1 MNHNS and CDR2 SASEGT. This CDR3 has 13 residues. The CDR3: CASTHRVRNTIYF. CDR3 DNA sequence: TGTGCCAGCACCCACAGGGTCCGAAACACCATATATTTT.

The chain has TRBV6-5 and TRBJ2-1, with D uncertain. This CDR3 comprises 14 residues. In germline, CDR1 is MNHEY, CDR2 SVGAGI. The ends were cut back, 4 bases at V and 9 bases at J, with 16 bases in the middle. The CDR3 is CASSSRRTLREQFF. The CDR3 DNA sequence: TGTGCCAGCAGTTCCAGGCGAACCCTCCGTGAGCAGTTCTTC.

The rearrangement uses TRBV6-6 and TRBJ1-2; D remains unclear. Trimming took 5 bases from V and 0 from J, leaving 4 bases between them. The CDR3 spans 12 residues. CDR1 is MNHNY and CDR2 is SVGAGI in the germline V gene (reference sequence). CDR3 DNA sequence: TGTGCCAGCAGTCAGGCTAACTATGGCTACACCTTC. Its protein is CASSQANYGYTF.

This chain links TRBV6-5 with TRBJ2-7; possible D gene TRBD1, 6 bases. Looked up from germline, CDR1 is MNHEY and CDR2 is SVGAGI. V gave up 2 bases and J gave up 1 base, with 12 bases separating them. This CDR3 is built from 15 residues. The CDR3 nucleotides are TGTGCCAGCAGTTACACTCTACAGGGTTCCTACGAGCAGTACTTC. Its protein product is CASSYTLQGSYEQYF.

This chain links TRBV6-6 with TRBJ2-6; the D call may be TRBD1 or TRBD2 (7 bases each). V dropped 10 bases and J dropped 4 bases, with 14 bases sitting between them. CDR1 is MNHNY, CDR2 SVGAGI, per germline (reference sequence). CDR3 size: 14 residues. This CDR3 is CATRGGGGANVLTF. In nucleotides, the CDR3 is TGTGCCACCAGGGGGGGAGGCGGGGCCAACGTCCTGACTTTC.

The chain employs TRBV10-1 and TRBJ2-1; 15 bases map to TRBD2. This CDR3 is built from 18 residues. The J segment lost 6 bases and the V segment lost 4 bases, leaving 10 bases of the junction unmatched. Looked up from germline, CDR1 is WNHNN and CDR2 is SYGVQD (reference sequence). The CDR3 DNA reads TGCGCCAGCAGTGGGACTAGCGGGAGGGTTTCCCAAACCAATGAGCAGTTCTTC. It is translated as CASSGTSGRVSQTNEQFF.